This T cell receptor (beta chain) originates from a study of blood T cell repertoires in COVID-19. The wider study: Sources were T cells, B-cell-depleted T cells, or PBMCs; the material itself was cDNA or gDNA.

Produced via immunoSEQ multiplex PCR; TCRdb's table is partial and in-frame only. This repertoire shows approximately 250,000 clones, around 83% found once; its top ten account for less than 4%. The CDR3 runs 13 residues. V dropped 6 bases and J dropped 5 bases, with 14 bases sitting between them. Germline loops: CDR1 MGHRA, CDR2 YSYEKL. This sequence was found in a man between 18 and 35 years old with active or convalescent COVID-19. The chain combines TRBV4-1 with TRBJ2-7, with D perhaps TRBD1 (5 bases). The sequenced sample consisted of peripheral blood. CDR3 amino acids: CASSRQSAHEQYF. CDR3 sequence (DNA): TGCGCCAGCAGTCGACAGAGTGCCCACGAGCAGTACTTC.